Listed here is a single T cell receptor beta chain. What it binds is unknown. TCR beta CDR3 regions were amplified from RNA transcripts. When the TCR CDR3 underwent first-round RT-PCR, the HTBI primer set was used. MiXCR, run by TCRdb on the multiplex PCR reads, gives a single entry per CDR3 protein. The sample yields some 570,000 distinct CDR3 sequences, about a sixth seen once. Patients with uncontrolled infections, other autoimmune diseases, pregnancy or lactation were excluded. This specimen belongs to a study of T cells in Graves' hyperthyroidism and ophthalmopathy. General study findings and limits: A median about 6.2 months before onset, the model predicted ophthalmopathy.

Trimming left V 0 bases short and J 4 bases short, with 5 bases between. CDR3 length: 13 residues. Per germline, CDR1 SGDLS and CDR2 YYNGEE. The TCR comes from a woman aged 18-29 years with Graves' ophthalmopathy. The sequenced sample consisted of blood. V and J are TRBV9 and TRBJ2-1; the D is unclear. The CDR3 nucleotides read TGTGCCAGCAGCGTAGTCGGATACAATGAGCAGTTCTTC. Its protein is CASSVVGYNEQFF.